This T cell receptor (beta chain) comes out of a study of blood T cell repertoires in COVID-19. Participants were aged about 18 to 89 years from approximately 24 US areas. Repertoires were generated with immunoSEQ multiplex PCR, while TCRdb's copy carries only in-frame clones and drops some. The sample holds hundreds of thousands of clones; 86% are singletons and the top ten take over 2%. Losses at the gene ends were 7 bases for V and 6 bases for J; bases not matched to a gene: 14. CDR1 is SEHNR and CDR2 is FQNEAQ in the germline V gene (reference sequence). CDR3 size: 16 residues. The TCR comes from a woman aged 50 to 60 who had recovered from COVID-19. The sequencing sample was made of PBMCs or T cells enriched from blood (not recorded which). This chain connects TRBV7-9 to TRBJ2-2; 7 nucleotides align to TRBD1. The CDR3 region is CASNHRDSRTSGELFF. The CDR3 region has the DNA TGTGCCAGCAACCACAGGGACAGTAGAACTTCCGGGGAGCTGTTTTTT.